This T cell receptor beta chain was profiled in a study of blood T cells in healthy people across ages. Overall study results and limits: Considered underestimates were the diversity estimates obtained from one million T cells. The CMV status of each donor remained undetermined, and this could have confounded shifts in expanded clonotypes.

This clonotype was found a few times. Its antigen is undetermined. The total RNA that was extracted per sample amounted to at least 5.5 micrograms. Trimming took 0 bases from V and 8 from J, leaving 11 bases between them. CDR1 is SGDLS, CDR2 YYNGEE, per germline. The CDR3 consists of 13 residues. A J-beta primer mix and a sample-barcoded 5' primer were used in a second PCR of roughly 7 to 12 cycles. Tags on each cDNA molecule came from a template-switch adaptor with 12 random nucleotides. TCRdb analysed the 5' RACE reads with MiXCR anew, one entry per CDR3 protein. The sample carries some 640,000 distinct CDR3 sequences, about 30% recorded once.

J is TRBJ1-2 and V is TRBV9, with D perhaps TRBD1 (5 bases). This TCR was recovered from a woman over 75 in good health. Sequenced: blood. The DNA of the CDR3 is TGTGCCAGCAGCGTAGGCAGGGCCGGCGGCTACACCTTC. It encodes CASSVGRAGGYTF.